These 13 T cell receptor beta chains came from one sample sequenced in a study of cytomegalovirus exposure and HLA in healthy donors. This PCR relied on a set of 60 Vbeta primers and 13 Jbeta primers. TCRdb's table, derived via immunoSEQ multiplex PCR, lists solely in-frame clones and lacks some. Of tens of thousands of clones listed, around 84% are singletons. The specimen sequenced was PBMCs. The source is a middle-aged woman in good health and CMV-seropositive.

This clone occurred once. V and J are TRBV19 and TRBJ2-2, with D possibly matching TRBD1 (6 bases). CDR3 length equals 16 residues. Germline loops: CDR1 LNHDA, CDR2 SQIVND (reference sequence). V gave up 1 base and J gave up 1 base, with 10 bases separating them. DNA of the CDR3: TGTGCCAGTAGTATAGTTGGACAGTTGAACACCGGGGAGCTGTTTTTT. Translating gives CASSIVGQLNTGELFF.

CDR3 in amino acids: CASRGRPFHGTDTQYF. CDR3 bases: TGTGCCTCCAGAGGGCGACCATTCCACGGCACAGATACGCAGTATTTT. The chain joins TRBV28 to TRBJ2-3; D is perhaps TRBD2 (5 bases). Trimming removed 11 bases from V and 1 base from J, with 22 bases in between. Germline V gives CDR1 MDHEN, CDR2 SYDVKM. This CDR3 is 16 amino acids long. Filled out from reference TRBV28 and TRBJ2-3, the complete variable domain reads DVKVTQSSRYLVKRTGEKVFLECVQDMDHENMFWYRQDPGLGLRLIYFSYDVKMKEKGDIPEGYSVSREKKERFSLILESASTNQTSMYLCASRGRPFHGTDTQYFGPGTRLTVL.

The chain has TRBV6-1 and TRBJ2-7; maybe TRBD1 (5 bases). Germline V lookup: CDR1 MNHNS, CDR2 SASEGT. The CDR3 has 14 residues. V was trimmed by 4 bases and J by 7 bases, leaving 17 bases between them. CDR3 nucleotide sequence: TGTGCCAGCAGTGTTGCAGGGCCCCCGGGTGAGCAGTACTTC. It specifies CASSVAGPPGEQYF.

The chain employs TRBV29-1 and TRBJ2-5, with 7 bases that match TRBD2. The J call may be incorrect, as the DNA end agrees better with TRBJ2-7. Germline values: CDR1 SQVTM, CDR2 ANQGSEA. The CDR3 totals 15 residues. The chain's CDR3 is CSVEGPTSRNYEQYF. CDR3 DNA sequence: TGCAGCGTTGAAGGTCCGACTAGCCGAAACTACGAGCAGTACTTC.

The rearrangement joins TRBV28 to TRBJ1-2, with D uncertain. From germline, CDR1 is MDHEN and CDR2 SYDVKM. V shed 1 base and J shed 6 bases, with 18 bases lying between them. The CDR3 sequence is 16 residues long. CDR3: CASSLFSGQSSDGYTF. CDR3 coding DNA: TGTGCCAGCAGTTTATTCTCTGGGCAGTCCTCTGATGGCTACACCTTC.

The chain carries TRBV18 and TRBJ1-4, with D possibly TRBD1 on 5 matching bases. Germline lookup yields CDR1 KGHSH and CDR2 LQKENI. The V gene lost 5 bases and the J gene lost 8 bases, with 15 bases spanning the gap. The CDR3 has 14 amino acids. DNA for the CDR3: TGTGCCAGCTCAAAAGGAGGGGCTAGGGAAAAACTGTTTTTT. Encoded protein: CASSKGGAREKLFF.

The chain employs TRBV23-1 and TRBJ2-1; no clear D gene. TRBV23-1 is given ORF status, its function remaining uncertain. Trimming removed 0 bases from V and 0 bases from J, with 15 bases in between. This CDR3 is built from 18 residues. The CDR3 reads CASSQSYHKSSSYNEQFF. The CDR3 bases are TGCGCCAGCAGTCAATCATACCACAAATCTTCCTCCTACAATGAGCAGTTCTTC.

V usage is TRBV7-8 and J usage is TRBJ2-1, with TRBD2 as a possible D gene (5 bases). CDR3 size: 13 residues. V was shortened by 2 bases and J by 9 bases, with 11 bases between the two germline ends. Germline V CDR1 and CDR2: SGHVS, FQNEAQ. This chain's CDR3 is CASSLHRESEQFF. The DNA of the CDR3 is TGTGCCAGCAGCTTACACCGGGAAAGTGAGCAGTTCTTC.

This chain joins TRBV7-9 and TRBJ2-1, with D possibly matching TRBD2 (5 bases). The germline V and J ends were trimmed by 6 bases and 7 bases, with 16 bases remaining between them. CDR3 length: 14 amino acids. The V gene's germline CDR1 is SEHNR and CDR2 FQNEAQ (reference sequence). The CDR3 region has the DNA TGTGCCAGCAGTAACGGCGGGCTGGGAAATGAGCAGTTCTTC. This translates into CASSNGGLGNEQFF.

The CDR3 sequence: CASSYGGQIPGVQYF. DNA for the CDR3: TGTGCCAGCAGTTACGGCGGGCAGATCCCTGGGGTGCAGTACTTC. The chain combines TRBV6-5 with TRBJ2-7; D may be TRBD2 (5 bases). Germline CDR1 and CDR2: MNHEY and SVGAGI. CDR3 size: 15 residues. V lost 2 bases and J 9 bases, leaving 20 bases between the germline ends.

The chain employs TRBV6-1 and TRBJ1-2, with a weak D call TRBD1 (6 bases). Germline lookup yields CDR1 MNHNS and CDR2 SASEGT. The CDR3 extends over 13 amino acids. Between the trimmed V and J ends, which lost 6 bases and 4 bases, there was a span of 12 bases. The CDR3 region is CASSLTGFYGYTF. CDR3 DNA: TGTGCCAGCAGCTTGACAGGATTCTATGGCTACACCTTC.

Remarks on this clone: The sample contains more than one DNA sequence encoding this CDR3. This chain links TRBV19 with TRBJ1-2, with a tentative D call TRBD1 (6 bases). V lost 3 bases to trimming and J lost 0 bases, with 14 bases between them. Germline V CDR1 and CDR2: LNHDA, SQIVND (reference sequence). There are 16 residues in the CDR3. The CDR3 spells CASSMSRGASNYGYTF. The CDR3 DNA follows: TGTGCCAGTAGTATGTCGCGGGGGGCGTCTAACTATGGCTACACCTTC.

The CDR3 coding sequence is TGTGCCAGCAGTCCTACAAGACTAGCGGGAGATCCAGATACGCAGTATTTT. It encodes CASSPTRLAGDPDTQYF. J is TRBJ2-3 and V is TRBV27, with 12 bases lining up with TRBD2. J gave up 4 bases and V 5 bases, and 10 bases lay outside the gene matches. The CDR3 has 17 residues. Germline-derived CDR1 and CDR2 are MNHEY and SMNVEV (reference sequence).